Shown below are 16 T cell receptor beta chains from a single sample sequenced in a study of CD8+CD57+ T cells in acquired aplastic anemia. Genomic DNA, the template, was used for profiling of the TCR beta VDJ and CDR3. TCRdb re-called the reads with MiXCR, one entry per CDR3 protein. Of more than 200,000 distinct CDR3 sequences listed, roughly 45% are singletons. Patients selected for sequencing had displayed CD8+CD57+ cell expansion by flow cytometry. Sequenced sample: sorted CD4+, CD8+, or CD8+CD57+ T cells (not recorded which) from PBMCs. Receptor source: a human donor with aplastic anemia.

The V and J genes are TRBV6-4 and TRBJ1-1; TRBD1 aligns across 7 bases. CDR1 and CDR2 (germline): MRHNA, SNTAGT. The CDR3 sequence is 14 residues long. Trimming at V came to 11 bases and at J to 5 bases, leaving 14 bases not matched to a gene. The CDR3 coding sequence is TGTGCCTCCAAGGTGACAGGGTACGGGACTGAAGCTTTCTTT. Translating it yields CASKVTGYGTEAFF.

This clonotype was seen ten or more times. The CDR3 region has the DNA TGTGCCTGGAGTGTGCAGGGGGCGAGTCAGCCCCAGCATTTT. Translated, it gives CAWSVQGASQPQHF. This chain uses TRBV30 with TRBJ1-5, with 8 bases fitting TRBD1. Trimming cost V 0 bases and J 6 bases; bases outside gene matches: 4. The CDR3 covers 14 residues. Germline V gives CDR1 GTSNPN, CDR2 SVGIG (reference sequence).

CDR3 nucleotides: TGTGCCAGCAATGTAGCGGGGCTGACCTACGAGCAGTACTTC. Amino acids: CASNVAGLTYEQYF. V gene TRBV12-3 or TRBV12-4 combines with J gene TRBJ2-7; 8 bases agree with TRBD2. The CDR3 is made up of 14 amino acids. V lost 7 bases, J lost 2 bases, and 7 bases stayed unmatched.

The genes are TRBV20-1 and TRBJ1-4; the D is unclear. Trimming shortened V by 1 base and J by 8 bases, and 5 bases separated the two germline ends. Germline V gene sequence: CDR1 DFQATT, CDR2 SNEGSKA (reference sequence). The CDR3 totals 11 residues. CDR3 coding DNA: TGCAGTGCTAGAGTGGGGGAAAAACTGTTTTTT. Amino acid sequence: CSARVGEKLFF.

Ten or more counts support this clonotype. This sequence joins TRBV2 and TRBJ2-1, with 7 bases that match TRBD1. CDR3 length equals 17 residues. Germline CDR1 and CDR2: SNHLY and FYNNEI. V was clipped by 4 bases and J by 3 bases; unmatched bases: 12. The CDR3 DNA sequence: TGTGCCAGCAGTGCCAGGCTCTCTAGGACAGGCTACAATGAGCAGTTCTTC. Protein sequence: CASSARLSRTGYNEQFF.

The rearrangement links TRBV7-3 to TRBJ2-2; D might be TRBD2 (5 bases). Germline CDR1 is SGHTA and CDR2 is FQGTGA. Trimming cost V 5 bases and J 7 bases, with 14 bases left between them. This CDR3 region has 14 residues. CDR3 residues: CASSGPPGSGELFF. In DNA form, the CDR3 reads TGTGCCAGCAGCGGTCCGCCGGGGAGCGGGGAGCTGTTTTTT.

The rearrangement joins TRBV19 to TRBJ1-5; 8 nucleotides match TRBD1. Germline assignment: CDR1 LNHDA and CDR2 SQIVND (reference sequence). V lost 5 bases and J lost 5; bases outside the gene matches: 8. The CDR3 is 15 amino acids. The CDR3 DNA follows: TGTGCCAGTAGTGGAATTGAACAGGGGGATCAGCCCCAGCATTTT. It yields the protein CASSGIEQGDQPQHF.

The chain has TRBV6-5 and TRBJ1-6; TRBD1 is a possible D gene (6 bases). The CDR3 is made up of 15 amino acids. Deletions cut 5 bases from V and 0 bases from J, with 8 bases between. CDR1 and CDR2 (germline): MNHEY, SVGAGI. CDR3 sequence reads: CASSGQSSYNSPLHF. The CDR3 nucleotides are TGTGCCAGCAGTGGACAGAGCTCCTATAATTCACCCCTCCACTTT.

The chain couples TRBV7-3 to TRBJ2-2; 8 bases are a match to TRBD1. The J segment lost 7 bases and the V segment lost 6 bases, leaving 4 bases of the junction unmatched. Germline V gives CDR1 SGHTA, CDR2 FQGTGA. The CDR3 covers 13 residues. The CDR3 DNA sequence: TGTGCCAGCAGGCCTACAGGGGGCGGGGAGCTGTTTTTT. Translated, it gives CASRPTGGGELFF.

This clonotype was counted between two and nine times. This may come from a read error, since a much larger clone is one base off. The chain is built from TRBV19 and TRBJ1-1; D perhaps matches TRBD1 (6 bases). In germline, CDR1 is LNHDA, CDR2 SQIVND (reference sequence). CDR3 length equals 15 residues. V was cut by 5 bases and J by 4 bases, with 17 bases left in between. CDR3 nucleotides: TGTGCCAGTAGTCGGCCCGGGGGGGCGAGCACTGAAGCTTTCTTT. This codes for CASSRPGGASTEAFF.

This clonotype was observed at least ten times. The chain couples TRBV5-1 to TRBJ2-2, with a possible D match to TRBD1 (6 bases). The V and J ends lost 0 bases and 1 base respectively, with 7 bases between them. CDR1 and CDR2 from the germline V gene are SGHRS and YFSETQ. The CDR3 spans 15 residues. The CDR3, as DNA: TGCGCCAGCAGCTTGGACAGGGAGAACACCGGGGAGCTGTTTTTT. Translation: CASSLDRENTGELFF.

This clonotype turned up a few times. This chain links TRBV3-1 with TRBJ2-5; D is uncertain. This CDR3 has 17 amino acids. Trimming left V 1 base short and J 2 bases short, with 17 bases between. The germline gives CDR1 LGHDT, CDR2 YNNKEL (reference sequence). The CDR3 DNA reads TGTGCCAGCAGCCAAGTCCCTTCCGGAAATGGACAAGAGACCCAGTACTTC. It is translated as CASSQVPSGNGQETQYF.

On this clonotype itself: A much larger clonotype is one base distant, so this may be a read error. This sequence joins TRBV5-1 and TRBJ1-4; D remains ambiguous. The CDR3 totals 15 residues. Germline CDR1 reads SGHRS; CDR2 reads YFSETQ. The V end lost 0 bases, the J end lost 6 bases, and 12 bases lay between the germline ends. The CDR3 nucleotides are TGCGCCAGCAGCTTGGCAGGCGGAGATGATGAAAAACTGTTTTTT. This codes for CASSLAGGDDEKLFF.

This clonotype was recorded once. V and J are TRBV5-1 and TRBJ1-6; 9 positions agree with TRBD1. This CDR3 is built from 15 residues. The V gene end was trimmed by 4 bases and the J gene end by 9 bases; junction bases not matched to a gene: 8. The germline gives CDR1 SGHRS, CDR2 YFSETQ. The CDR3 sequence: CASSQYGTGPSPLHF. The CDR3 nucleotides are TGCGCCAGCAGCCAGTACGGGACAGGGCCTTCACCCCTCCACTTT.

This clonotype appeared many times. This chain joins TRBV6-1 and TRBJ1-1, with D hard to call. Germline assignment: CDR1 MNHNS and CDR2 SASEGT. V was clipped by 10 bases and J by 0 bases, with 15 bases between them. This CDR3 contains 14 residues. The DNA for the CDR3 is TGTGCCACCCTGGAAATGGGTTTGAACACTGAAGCTTTCTTT. Translated: CATLEMGLNTEAFF.

This clonotype was counted a single time. This may arise from a read error, as a much more abundant clone is one base away. V gene TRBV12-3 or TRBV12-4 combines with J gene TRBJ1-6, with D maybe TRBD1 (6 bases). Between the trimmed V and J ends, which lost 8 bases and 5 bases, there was a span of 16 bases. The CDR3 consists of 15 residues. The CDR3 protein is CASCSQGTHNSPLHF. The CDR3 nucleotides read TGTGCCAGCTGCTCGCAGGGGACCCATAATTCACCCCTCCACTTT.